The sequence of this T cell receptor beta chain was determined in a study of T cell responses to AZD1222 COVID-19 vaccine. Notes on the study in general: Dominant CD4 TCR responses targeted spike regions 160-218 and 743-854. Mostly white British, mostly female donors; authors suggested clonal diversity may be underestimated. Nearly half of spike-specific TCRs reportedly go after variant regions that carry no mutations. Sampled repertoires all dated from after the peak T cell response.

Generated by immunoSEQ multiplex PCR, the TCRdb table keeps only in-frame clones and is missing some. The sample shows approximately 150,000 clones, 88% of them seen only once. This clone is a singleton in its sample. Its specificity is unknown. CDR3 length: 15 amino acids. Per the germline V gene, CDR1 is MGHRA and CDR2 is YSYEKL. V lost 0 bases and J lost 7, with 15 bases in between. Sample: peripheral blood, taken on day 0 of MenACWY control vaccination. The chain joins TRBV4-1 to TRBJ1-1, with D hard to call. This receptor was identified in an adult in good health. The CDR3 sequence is CASSQDLFWHLEAFF. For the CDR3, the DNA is TGCGCCAGCAGCCAAGATTTGTTTTGGCACCTTGAAGCTTTCTTT.